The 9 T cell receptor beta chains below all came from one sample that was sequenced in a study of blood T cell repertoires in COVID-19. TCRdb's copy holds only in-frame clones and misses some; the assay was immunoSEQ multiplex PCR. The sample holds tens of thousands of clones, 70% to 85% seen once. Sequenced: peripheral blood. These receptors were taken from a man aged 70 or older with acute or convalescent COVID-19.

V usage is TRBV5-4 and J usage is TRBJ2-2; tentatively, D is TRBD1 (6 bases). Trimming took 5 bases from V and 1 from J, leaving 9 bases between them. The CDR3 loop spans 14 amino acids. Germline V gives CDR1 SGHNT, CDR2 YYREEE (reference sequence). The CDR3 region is CASRLDRNTGELFF. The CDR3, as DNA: TGTGCCAGCAGGCTGGACAGGAACACCGGGGAGCTGTTTTTT.

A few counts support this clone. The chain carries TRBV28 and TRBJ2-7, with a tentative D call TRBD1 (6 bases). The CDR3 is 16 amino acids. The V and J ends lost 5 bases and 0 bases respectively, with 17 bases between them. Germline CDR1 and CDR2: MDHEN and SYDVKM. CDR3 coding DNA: TGTGCCAGCAGTACCTCCGGGACACCCAGCTCCTACGAGCAGTACTTC. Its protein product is CASSTSGTPSSYEQYF.

The CDR3 is CASSRSHTDTQYF. The CDR3 DNA follows: TGTGCCAGCAGCCGGTCCCACACAGATACGCAGTATTTT. This sequence joins TRBV2 and TRBJ2-3; D call uncertain. CDR3 length: 13 amino acids. The germline gives CDR1 SNHLY, CDR2 FYNNEI. Deletions cut 6 bases from V and 2 bases from J, with 9 bases between.

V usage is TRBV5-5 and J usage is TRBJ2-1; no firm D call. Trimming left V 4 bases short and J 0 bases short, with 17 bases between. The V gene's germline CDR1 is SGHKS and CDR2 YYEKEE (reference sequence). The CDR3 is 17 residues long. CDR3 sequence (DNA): TGTGCCAGCAGCGACACACTTTTTAAAAGCTCCTACAATGAGCAGTTCTTC. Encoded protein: CASSDTLFKSSYNEQFF.

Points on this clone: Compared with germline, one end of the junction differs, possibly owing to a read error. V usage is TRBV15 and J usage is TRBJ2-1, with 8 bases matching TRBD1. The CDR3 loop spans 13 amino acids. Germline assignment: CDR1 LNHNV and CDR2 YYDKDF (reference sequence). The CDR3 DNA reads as TGTGCCACCAGCAGGGATATTTCCCGGGACAGGATCTTC. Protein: CATSRDISRDRIF. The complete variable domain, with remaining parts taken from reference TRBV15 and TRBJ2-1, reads DAMVIQNPRYQVTQFGKPVTLSCSQTLNHNVMYWYQQKSSQAPKLLFHYYDKDFNNEADTPDNFQSRRPNTSFCFLDIRSPGLGDTAMYLCATSRDISRDRIFGPGTRLTVL.

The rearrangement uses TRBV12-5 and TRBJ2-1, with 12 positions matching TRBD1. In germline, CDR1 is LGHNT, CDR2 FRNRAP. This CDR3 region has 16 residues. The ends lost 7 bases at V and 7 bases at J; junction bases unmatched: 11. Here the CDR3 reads CASAPSGTGGVNEQFF. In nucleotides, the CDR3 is TGTGCTAGTGCCCCCTCTGGGACAGGGGGCGTAAATGAGCAGTTCTTC.

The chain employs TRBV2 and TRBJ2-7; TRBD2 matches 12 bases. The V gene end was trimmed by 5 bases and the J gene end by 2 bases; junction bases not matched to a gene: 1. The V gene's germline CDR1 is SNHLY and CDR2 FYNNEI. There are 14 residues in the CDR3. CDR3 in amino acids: CASSPSGGAYEQYF. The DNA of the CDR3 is TGTGCCAGCAGTCCTAGCGGGGGGGCCTACGAGCAGTACTTC.

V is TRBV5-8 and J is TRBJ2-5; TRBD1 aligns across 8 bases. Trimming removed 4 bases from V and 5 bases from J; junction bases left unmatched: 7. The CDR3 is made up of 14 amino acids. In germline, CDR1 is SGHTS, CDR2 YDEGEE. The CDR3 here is CASSGGTGWETQYF. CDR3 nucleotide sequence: TGTGCCAGCAGCGGTGGGACAGGCTGGGAGACCCAGTACTTC.

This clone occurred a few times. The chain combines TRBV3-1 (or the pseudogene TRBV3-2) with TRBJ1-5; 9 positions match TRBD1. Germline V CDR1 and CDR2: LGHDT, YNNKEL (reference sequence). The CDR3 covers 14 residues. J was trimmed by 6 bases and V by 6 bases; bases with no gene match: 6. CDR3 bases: TGTGCCAGCAGTACAGGGGGCGCCGGTCAGCCCCAGCATTTT. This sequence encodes CASSTGGAGQPQHF.